This T cell receptor (beta chain) originates from a study of T-cell memory formation after mild COVID-19. Whole-study context: Clustering of TCRs was largely donor specific. Notes on the study in general: A subset of responding clones appeared in pre-infection memory, suggesting cross-reactive memory joined. Mainly CM and EM harbored the contracting CD4+ clones; mainly EMRA harbored the CD8+ ones.

There are 11 residues in the CDR3. Trimming pared 5 bases from V and 4 bases from J, leaving 6 bases between. Germline V gene sequence: CDR1 SEHNR, CDR2 FQNEAQ (reference sequence). Comment on this clonotype: Antigen unknown.

Constant-segment-primed 5'RACE gave TCR alpha and TCR beta cDNA libraries with sample barcodes and UMIs. TCRdb passed the 5' RACE reads through MiXCR, listing each CDR3 protein once. The sample lists 400,000 to 500,000 distinct CDR3 sequences, roughly 20% occurring once. The clonotype originates from an adult woman who had mild COVID-19 (a few samples of this study predate the infection). Cell type and time point are not known. This chain uses TRBV7-9 with TRBJ2-7; D gene uncertain. Specimen: PBMCs or a T cell subset sorted from them (not recorded which). The CDR3 region has the DNA TGTGCCAGCAGCCCAATATACGAGCAGTACTTC. Protein product: CASSPIYEQYF.